This T cell receptor (beta chain) was sequenced for a study of T cell responses to AZD1222 COVID-19 vaccine. Generated by immunoSEQ multiplex PCR, the TCRdb table keeps only in-frame clones and is missing some. The table records around 78,000 clones, roughly 87% of them present only once. The CDR3 consists of 16 residues. Germline V gene data show CDR1 as SGDLS and CDR2 as YYNGEE. J gave up 4 bases and V 4 bases, and 5 bases lay outside the gene matches. Sequences were derived from peripheral blood, sampled on day 0 of AZD1222 vaccination. The sequence came from an adult in good health. This chain connects TRBV9 to TRBJ2-1; TRBD2 matches at 13 bases. The CDR3 bases are TGTGCCAGCAGCCTGGGACTAGCGGGAACATACAATGAGCAGTTCTTC. Its translation is CASSLGLAGTYNEQFF.